What follows are 8 T cell receptor beta chains derived from one specimen sequenced in a study of Tregs in tolerant kidney transplant recipients. Clones were sequenced by immunoSEQ multiplex PCR, and TCRdb holds only the in-frame ones, with some missing. The profile shows 90,000 or so clones, around 90% of them singletons. Sequenced: CD8+ T cells from blood. Receptors originate from a human donor in good health.

This clone was detected only a few times. The V and J genes are TRBV27 and TRBJ2-7; 9 positions agree with TRBD1. The germline CDR1 and CDR2 sequences are MNHEY and SMNVEV (reference sequence). The CDR3 has 16 amino acids. Trimming took 4 bases from V and 5 from J; bases not matched to a gene: 12. CDR3 bases: TGTGCCAGCAGTTCTCCTTCGACAGGGGGGGGCCACGAGCAGTACTTC. Encoded protein: CASSSPSTGGGHEQYF.

This clone was detected once. The chain joins TRBV2 to TRBJ2-7; 12 bases are shared with TRBD2. V shed 1 base and J 7 bases; nucleotides not matched to a gene: 5. CDR1 SNHLY and CDR2 FYNNEI come from the germline V gene. The CDR3 has 15 amino acids. In DNA, the CDR3 is TGTGCCAGCAGTGAAGGGTCTAGCGGGGGGGCGGAGCAGTACTTC. Amino acid sequence: CASSEGSSGGAEQYF.

The chain is built from TRBV11-2 and TRBJ2-7; 10 nucleotides agree with TRBD1. CDR1 and CDR2 (germline): SGHAT, FQNNGV. The CDR3 runs to 15 residues. V lost 3 bases to trimming and J lost 4 bases; unmatched junction nucleotides: 6. The chain's CDR3 is CASSFADRGAYEQYF. DNA for the CDR3: TGTGCCAGCAGCTTCGCGGACAGGGGGGCTTACGAGCAGTACTTC.

This clone has a single count. The V call is TRBV6-5, the J call TRBJ2-7; 7 nucleotides line up with TRBD2. Trimming removed 0 bases from V and 1 base from J; junction bases left unmatched: 6. Germline V lookup: CDR1 MNHEY, CDR2 SVGAGI. CDR3 length: 16 residues. CDR3 coding DNA: TGTGCCAGCAGTTACTCGTCAGGGAGGGTTTCCTACGAGCAGTACTTC. Protein: CASSYSSGRVSYEQYF.

V is TRBV9 and J is TRBJ2-7; possible D gene TRBD2, 5 bases. Germline V gene sequence: CDR1 SGDLS, CDR2 YYNGEE. V lost 0 bases to trimming and J lost 2 bases, with 9 bases between them. The CDR3 runs 14 residues. The CDR3 reads CASSVAGSTYEQYF. The CDR3 coding sequence is TGTGCCAGCAGCGTAGCGGGGTCGACCTACGAGCAGTACTTC.

This chain connects TRBV9 to TRBJ2-7; no firm D call. Trimming pared 0 bases from V and 0 bases from J, leaving 10 bases between. Germline CDR1 SGDLS, CDR2 YYNGEE. This CDR3 region has 15 residues. The CDR3 region is CASSVGVFPSYEQYF. Here the CDR3 DNA reads TGTGCCAGCAGCGTAGGGGTCTTCCCCTCCTACGAGCAGTACTTC. Variable domain in full (rest from reference TRBV9 and TRBJ2-7): DSGVTQTPKHLITATGQRVTLRCSPRSGDLSVYWYQQSLDQGLQFLIQYYNGEERAKGNILERFSAQQFPDLHSELNLSSLELGDSALYFCASSVGVFPSYEQYFGPGTRLTVT.

This clone was recorded a few times. The rearrangement joins TRBV7-6 to TRBJ2-3; D ambiguous. The germline V gene encodes CDR1 SGHVS and CDR2 FNYEAQ. The ends were cut back, 1 base at V and 1 base at J, with 18 bases in the middle. The CDR3 has 18 amino acids. The CDR3 nucleotides read TGTGCCAGCAGCTTAGAGTATTCGGGCTTGATGGGCACAGATACGCAGTATTTT. It is translated as CASSLEYSGLMGTDTQYF.

This chain joins TRBV9 and TRBJ2-3; TRBD2 agrees at 11 bases. Trimming removed 0 bases from V and 3 bases from J; junction bases left unmatched: 9. Germline V gene sequence: CDR1 SGDLS, CDR2 YYNGEE. This CDR3 comprises 18 residues. DNA of the CDR3: TGTGCCAGCAGCGTAGAACTAGCGGGAGCCCTCGAAACAGATACGCAGTATTTT. Translating it yields CASSVELAGALETDTQYF.